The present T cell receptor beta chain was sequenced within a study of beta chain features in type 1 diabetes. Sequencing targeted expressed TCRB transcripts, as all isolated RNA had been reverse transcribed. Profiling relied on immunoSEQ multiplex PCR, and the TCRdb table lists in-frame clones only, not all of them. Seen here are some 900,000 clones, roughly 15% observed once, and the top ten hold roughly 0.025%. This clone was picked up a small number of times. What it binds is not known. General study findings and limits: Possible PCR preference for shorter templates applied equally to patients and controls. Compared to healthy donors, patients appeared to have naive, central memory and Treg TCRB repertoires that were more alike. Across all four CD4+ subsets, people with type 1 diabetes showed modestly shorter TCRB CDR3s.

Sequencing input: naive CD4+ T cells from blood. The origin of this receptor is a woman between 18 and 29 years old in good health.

CDR3: CASSESGGQETQYF. CDR3 in DNA: TGTGCCAGCAGTGAAAGTGGGGGCCAAGAGACCCAGTACTTC. J is TRBJ2-5 and V is TRBV6-1, with D perhaps TRBD1 or TRBD2 (5 bases each). The CDR3 has 14 residues. Germline V lookup: CDR1 MNHNS, CDR2 SASEGT. The V end was cut by 2 bases, the J end by 1 base, with 8 bases between.